This T cell receptor (beta chain) is drawn from a study of T cell responses to AZD1222 COVID-19 vaccine. Study-wide results and limits: Spike-spanning, vaccine-associated CD4 TCRs were dominant at 160-218 and 743-854. Close to half of spike-specific TCRs reportedly recognize unmutated variant regions.

This CDR3 region has 17 residues. Germline V gene data show CDR1 as SEHNR and CDR2 as FQNEAQ (reference sequence). J was trimmed by 2 bases and V by 2 bases; bases with no gene match: 8. Method: immunoSEQ multiplex PCR; TCRdb's copy keeps in-frame clones and lacks some. Among 75,000 to 100,000 clones, 65% to 90% were seen once, and the ten largest hold approximately 6.8%. This clone was found a few times. Its specificity is unknown. The TCR sequence derives from an adult in good health. This chain connects TRBV7-9 to TRBJ2-4, with 8 bases lining up with TRBD2. The input for sequencing was peripheral blood, taken on day 0 of AZD1222 vaccination. CDR3 nucleotides: TGTGCCAGCAGCTTATTTCCAGCGGGGGTGTCCAAAAACATTCAGTACTTC. Its translation is CASSLFPAGVSKNIQYF. The variable domain in full, with the rest retrieved from reference TRBV7-9 and TRBJ2-4, is DTGVSQNPRHKITKRGQNVTFRCDPISEHNRLYWYRQTLGQGPEFLTYFQNEAQLEKSRLLSDRFSAERPKGSFSTLEIQRTEQGDSAMYLCASSLFPAGVSKNIQYFGAGTRLSVL.